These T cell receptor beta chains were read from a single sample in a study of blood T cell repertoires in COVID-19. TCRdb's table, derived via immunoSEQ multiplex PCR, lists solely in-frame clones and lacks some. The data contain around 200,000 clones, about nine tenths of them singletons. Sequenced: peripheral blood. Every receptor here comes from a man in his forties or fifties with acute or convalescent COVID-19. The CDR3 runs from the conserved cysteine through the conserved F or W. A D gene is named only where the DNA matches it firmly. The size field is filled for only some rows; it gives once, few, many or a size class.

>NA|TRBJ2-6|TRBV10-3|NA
TGTGCCATCAGTGACCCGACAGTCTCTGGGGCCAACGTCCTGACTTTC
CAISDPTVSGANVLTF
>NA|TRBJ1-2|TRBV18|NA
TGTGCCACCGGCCAGGGGCAGCATGGCTACACCTTC
CATGQGQHGYTF
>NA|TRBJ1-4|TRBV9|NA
TGTGCCAGCAGCCCCACCCCAACAGCAACTAATGAAAAACTGTTTTTT
CASSPTPTATNEKLFF
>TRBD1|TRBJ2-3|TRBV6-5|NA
TGTGCCAGCAGCCCGGGACAGGGGGTTGATACGCAGTATTTT
CASSPGQGVDTQYF
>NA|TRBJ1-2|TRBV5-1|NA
TGCGCCAGCAGCCCCAACTCCGGGACAAGCCACTATGGCTACACCTTC
CASSPNSGTSHYGYTF
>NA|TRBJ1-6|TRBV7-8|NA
TGTGCCAGCAGCCTGGAAGGACAGAACTATAATTCACCCCTCCACTTT
CASSLEGQNYNSPLHF
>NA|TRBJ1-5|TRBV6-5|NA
TGTGCCAGCAGCGATAGGGGCGGCAATCAGCCCCAGCATTTT
CASSDRGGNQPQHF
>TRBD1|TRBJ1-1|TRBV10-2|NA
TGCGCCAGCAGGACCGGGACAGCCGGGGGGAACACTGAAGCTTTCTTT
CASRTGTAGGNTEAFF
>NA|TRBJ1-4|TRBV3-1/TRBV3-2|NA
TGTGCCAGCAGCCAAGAGCGGGGCAGCCGTAATGAAAAACTGTTTTTT
CASSQERGSRNEKLFF
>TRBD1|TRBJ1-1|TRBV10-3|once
TGTGCCATCAGGGGACAGCCGAACACTGAAGCTTTCTTT
CAIRGQPNTEAFF
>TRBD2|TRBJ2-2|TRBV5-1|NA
TGCGCCAGCAGCTTGGCGGGGGGGAACACCGGGGAGCTGTTTTTT
CASSLAGGNTGELFF
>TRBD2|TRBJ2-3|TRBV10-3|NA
TGTGCCATCAGTGTAGCGGGGACAGATACGCAGTATTTT
CAISVAGTDTQYF
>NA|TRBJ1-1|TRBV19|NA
TGTGCCAGTAGTCACCTCTCAGGGAGGCAGAACACTGAAGCTTTCTTT
CASSHLSGRQNTEAFF
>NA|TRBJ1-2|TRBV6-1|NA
TGTGCCAGCAGTGAAGTCGGCAGGGCGAAAGGCTATGGCTACACCTTC
CASSEVGRAKGYGYTF
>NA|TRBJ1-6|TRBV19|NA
TGTGCCAGTAGTATCGGGCAGGGGCGAGGTAATTCACCCCTCCACTTT
CASSIGQGRGNSPLHF
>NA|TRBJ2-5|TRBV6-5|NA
TGTGCCAGCAGTTACTCCCAGTACCGTCAGGAGACCCAGTACTTC
CASSYSQYRQETQYF
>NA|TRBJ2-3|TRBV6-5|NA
TGTGCCAGCAGTCAGACTAGCACAGATACGCAGTATTTT
CASSQTSTDTQYF
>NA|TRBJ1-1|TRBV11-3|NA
TGTGCCAGCAGCTTAGGACAGAGGAACACTGAAGCTTTCTTT
CASSLGQRNTEAFF
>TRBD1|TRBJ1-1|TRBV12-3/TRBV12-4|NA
TGTGCCAGCAGGGACAGGGAAATCACTGAAGCTTTCTTT
CASRDREITEAFF
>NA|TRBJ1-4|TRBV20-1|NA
TGCAGTGCTAGTACGGGGGGAGGTGAAAAACTGTTTTTT
CSASTGGGEKLFF
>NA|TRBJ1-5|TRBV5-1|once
TGCGCCAGCCGCCGGGACACCCATCAGCCCCAGCATTTT
CASRRDTHQPQHF
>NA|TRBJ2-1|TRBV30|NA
TGTGCCTGGAGTGGCCAACAGGGAAATGAGCAGTTCTTC
CAWSGQQGNEQFF
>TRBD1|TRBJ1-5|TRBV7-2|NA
TGTGCCAGCAGCTCCCGGACAGGGTATCAGCCCCAGCATTTT
CASSSRTGYQPQHF
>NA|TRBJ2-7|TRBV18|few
TGTGCCAGCTCACCAGGGGCCAGATTGGGCGAGCAGTACTTC
CASSPGARLGEQYF
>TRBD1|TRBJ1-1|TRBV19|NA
TGTGCCAGTAGTCTGGGGGACAGACGCATGAACACTGAAGCTTTCTTT
CASSLGDRRMNTEAFF
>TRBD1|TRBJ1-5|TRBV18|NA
TGTGCCAGCTCTTTTGACAGGGCACAGCCCCAGCATTTT
CASSFDRAQPQHF
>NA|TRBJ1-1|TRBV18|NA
TGTGCCAGCTCAGTCCAGGGGTATAACACTGAAGCTTTCTTT
CASSVQGYNTEAFF
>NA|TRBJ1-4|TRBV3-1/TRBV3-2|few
TGTGCCAGCAGCCCACAGGCAACTAATGAAAAACTGTTTTTT
CASSPQATNEKLFF
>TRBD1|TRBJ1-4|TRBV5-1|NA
TGCGCCAGCAGCTGGACCGGGACAGGGAATGAAAAACTGTTTTTT
CASSWTGTGNEKLFF
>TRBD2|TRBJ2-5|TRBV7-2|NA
TGTGCCAGCAGCTTAGGGCTTAGCGGGGGGGAGACCCAGTACTTC
CASSLGLSGGETQYF
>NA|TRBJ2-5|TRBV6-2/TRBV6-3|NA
TGTGCCAGCAGTTACAGGGAGTTCAAAGAGACCCAGTACTTC
CASSYREFKETQYF
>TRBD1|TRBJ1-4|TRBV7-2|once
TGTGCCAGCAGCCCCGCAGGGGGTGGAAATGGAATGCTGTTTTTT
CASSPAGGGNGMLFF
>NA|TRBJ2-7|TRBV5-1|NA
TGCGCCAGCAGCGGAGGGGTAAGGGACTACGAGCAGTACTTC
CASSGGVRDYEQYF
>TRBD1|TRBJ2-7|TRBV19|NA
TGTGCCAGTAGTCTCCGGGACAGCTCCTACGAGCAGTACTTC
CASSLRDSSYEQYF
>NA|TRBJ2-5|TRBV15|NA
TGTGCCACCAGCAGGAGCAGGGGTTATCAAGAGACCCAGTACTTC
CATSRSRGYQETQYF
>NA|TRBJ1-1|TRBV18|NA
TGTGCCAGCTCACCACCGGAGGGATCAGCTTTCTTT
CASSPPEGSAFF
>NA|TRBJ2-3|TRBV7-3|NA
TGTGCCAGCAGCTTATCCCCGGGTGTCACAGATACGCAGTATTTT
CASSLSPGVTDTQYF
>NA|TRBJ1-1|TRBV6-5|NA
TGTGCCAGCACCGTGGGACAACGTCCATGGACTGAAGCTTTCTTT
CASTVGQRPWTEAFF
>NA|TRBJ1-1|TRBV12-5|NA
TGTGCTAGTGGCAGGCCCCCGGGACAGAACACTGAAGCTTTCTTT
CASGRPPGQNTEAFF
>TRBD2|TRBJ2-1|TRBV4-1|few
TGCGCCAGCAGCCCGGGACTAGCGGGGGCCAATGAGCAGTTCTTC
CASSPGLAGANEQFF
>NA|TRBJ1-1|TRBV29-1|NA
TGCAGCGCAACTTGGAACACTGAAGCTTTCTTT
CSATWNTEAFF
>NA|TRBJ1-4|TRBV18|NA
TGTGCCAGCTCACCCTTCGACAGAAGCGTAAATGAAAAACTGTTTTTT
CASSPFDRSVNEKLFF
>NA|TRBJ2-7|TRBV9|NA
TGTGCCAGCAGCGTAGAAAGGGGTTTCTCCTACGAGCAGTACTTC
CASSVERGFSYEQYF
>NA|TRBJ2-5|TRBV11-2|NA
TGTGCCAGCAGCTTAGGACAGCCTCAAGAGACCCAGTACTTC
CASSLGQPQETQYF
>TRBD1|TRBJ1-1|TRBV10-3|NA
TGTGCCATCAGTCGGACAGGGGGGACTGAAGCTTTCTTT
CAISRTGGTEAFF
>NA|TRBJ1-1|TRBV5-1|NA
TGCGCCAGCAGCTTGGACTCCCAGGGGACTGAAGCTTTCTTT
CASSLDSQGTEAFF
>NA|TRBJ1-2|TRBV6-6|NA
TGTGCCAGCAGTTTCAGCGACAGTTCTAACTATGGCTACACCTTC
CASSFSDSSNYGYTF
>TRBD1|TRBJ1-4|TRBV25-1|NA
TGTGCCAGCAGTGACCCTGGACAGGGGGTGGGAAAACTGTTTTTT
CASSDPGQGVGKLFF
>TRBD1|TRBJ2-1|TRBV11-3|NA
TGTGCCAGCAGCTTGGGACAGGGGGATGAGCAGTTCTTC
CASSLGQGDEQFF
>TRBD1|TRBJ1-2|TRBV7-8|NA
TGTGCCAGCAGCCCGACAGGGGGCCGGGGCTACACCTTC
CASSPTGGRGYTF
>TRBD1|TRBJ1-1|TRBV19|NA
TGTGCCAGTAGTCCGCGACAGGGACAGAACACTGAAGCTTTCTTT
CASSPRQGQNTEAFF
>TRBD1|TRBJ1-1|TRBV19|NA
TGTGCCAGTTCACCAAACAGGGGCATAGACACTGAAGCTTTCTTT
CASSPNRGIDTEAFF
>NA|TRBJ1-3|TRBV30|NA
TGTGCCTGCCAAGGGGGAGCTGGAAACACCATATATTTT
CACQGGAGNTIYF
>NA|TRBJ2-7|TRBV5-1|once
TGCGCCAGCAGCTCCGGCTCAGGGTCCTACGAGCAGTACTTC
CASSSGSGSYEQYF
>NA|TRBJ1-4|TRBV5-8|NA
TGTGCCAGCAGCTTTAGTACAGGCCCTTTAGGAAAACTGTTTTTT
CASSFSTGPLGKLFF
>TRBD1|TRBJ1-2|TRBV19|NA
TGTGCCAGTGGTGGGACAGGCAGGCACTATGGCTACACCTTC
CASGGTGRHYGYTF
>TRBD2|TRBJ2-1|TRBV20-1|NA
TGCAGTGCTAGTGGGGGGTTAGCGGGGTTCAATGAGCAGTTCTTC
CSASGGLAGFNEQFF
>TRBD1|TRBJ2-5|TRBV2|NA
TGTGCCACTGGACAGGAAGAGACCCAGTACTTC
CATGQEETQYF
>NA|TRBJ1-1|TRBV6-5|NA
TGTGCCAGCAGCTCGCGTCAGGGGCCCACTGAAGCTTTCTTT
CASSSRQGPTEAFF
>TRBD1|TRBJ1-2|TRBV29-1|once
TGCAGCGTTGGGACAGGGGTCCCCTATGGCTACACCTTC
CSVGTGVPYGYTF